This section outlines one T cell receptor beta chain sequence together with its context. Its antigen is unidentified. Germline V gene data show CDR1 as SGHRS and CDR2 as YFSETQ. V shed 4 bases and J shed 7 bases, with 11 bases lying between them. The CDR3 spans 12 residues. This sample was included in a study of shared clonotypes between healthy human individuals. About the study: Plates per donor: three CD4 naive, three CD4 memory, two CD8 naive, one CD8 memory.

Here immunoSEQ multiplex PCR was the method, and the copy in TCRdb shows in-frame clones only, minus some. Of a few million clones in the sample, around 93% were seen once. Study outcomes and limitations: The small donor group covered limited genetic and exposure diversity.

Every donor was a Caucasian adult from Nashville, Tennessee. This rearrangement joins TRBV5-1 to TRBJ1-2; D possibly corresponds to TRBD1 (6 bases). Sequencing was performed on naive CD4+ T cells from PBMCs. Stated subset: CD45RA+ positively selected. This receptor was obtained from a young man in good health. Some clones in this sample may be carry-over from other donors' samples. The CDR3 spells CASSGGPAGYTF. The DNA of the CDR3 is TGCGCCAGCAGCGGGGGCCCCGCTGGCTACACCTTC.